This passage covers 30 T cell receptor beta chains from one sample sequenced in a study of shared clonotypes between healthy human individuals. Sequencing was performed with immunoSEQ multiplex PCR; in TCRdb, only in-frame clones are kept and a portion is missing. The sample contains 2 million to 3 million clones, under 95% of which appear only once. Source material: naive CD4+ T cells from PBMCs. Subset: CD45RA+ positively selected. The receptors were sampled from a man aged 18-30 years in good health. Some clones in this sample may be carry-over from other donors' samples.

This clone was counted once. The gene calls are TRBV27 and TRBJ2-7, with 12 positions matching TRBD2. The CDR3 contains 16 residues. Germline CDR1 and CDR2: MNHEY and SMNVEV (reference sequence). V gave up 2 bases and J gave up 2 bases; unmatched junction bases: 4. CDR3 sequence: CASSLASGRAAYEQYF. CDR3 nucleotide sequence: TGTGCCAGCAGTTTAGCTAGCGGGAGGGCCGCCTACGAGCAGTACTTC.

Written as DNA, the CDR3 is TGTGCCACCTGTGGGAGGGGACCTTTGGATGAGCAGTTCTTC. Its protein is CATCGRGPLDEQFF. The rearrangement uses TRBV19 and TRBJ2-1; the match to TRBD2 covers 7 bases. The CDR3 length is 14 residues. The germline V gene has CDR1 LNHDA and CDR2 SQIVND (reference sequence). The ends lost 10 bases at V and 8 bases at J; junction bases unmatched: 14.

This chain joins TRBV5-1 and TRBJ2-7; a weak D match, TRBD2 (6 bases). The CDR3 length is 14 residues. Germline CDR1 reads SGHRS; CDR2 reads YFSETQ. Trimming removed 4 bases from V and 6 bases from J, with 17 bases in between. CDR3 amino acids: CASSPEAGLREQYF. In DNA form, the CDR3 reads TGCGCCAGCAGCCCGGAGGCGGGGCTACGCGAGCAGTACTTC.

The chain has TRBV7-2 and TRBJ2-7; 12 nucleotides agree with TRBD2. Germline assignment: CDR1 SGHTA and CDR2 FQGNSA. V was pared by 5 bases and J by 3 bases, with 5 bases of the junction left unmatched. There are 15 residues in the CDR3. The CDR3 protein is CASSAGLAGFYEQYF. CDR3 sequence (DNA): TGTGCCAGCAGCGCGGGACTAGCGGGTTTCTACGAGCAGTACTTC. Full variable domain (missing parts from reference TRBV7-2 and TRBJ2-7): GAGVSQSPSNKVTEKGKDVELRCDPISGHTALYWYRQSLGQGLEFLIYFQGNSAPDKSGLPSDRFSAERTGGSVSTLTIQRTQQEDSAVYLCASSAGLAGFYEQYFGPGTRLTVT.

The count of this clone is one. This chain joins TRBV30 and TRBJ1-5; D gene ambiguous. V lost 3 bases to trimming and J lost 3 bases, with 12 bases between them. The CDR3 covers 14 residues. Germline V gives CDR1 GTSNPN, CDR2 SVGIG (reference sequence). Written as DNA, the CDR3 is TGTGCCTGGAGCACCTCAACTCTCAATCAGCCCCAGCATTTT. Translation gives CAWSTSTLNQPQHF.

The V call is TRBV6-1, the J call TRBJ2-5, with TRBD2 matching 12 bases. The junction had 2 bases not matched to a gene; V was cut back by 4 bases and J by 5 bases. CDR1 MNHNS and CDR2 SASEGT come from the germline V gene. The CDR3 consists of 14 residues. The DNA for the CDR3 is TGTGCCAGCAGTGTGACTAGCGGGAGTGAGACCCAGTACTTC. It translates to CASSVTSGSETQYF.

A word on this clone: The same CDR3 arises from other DNA sequences in this sample as well. This chain uses TRBV6-5 with TRBJ2-7; 8 nucleotides match TRBD1. The germline V gene has CDR1 MNHEY and CDR2 SVGAGI. The CDR3 extends over 13 amino acids. V gave up 8 bases and J gave up 2 bases; unmatched junction bases: 5. The CDR3 loop reads CASSPRGPYEQYF. Here the CDR3 DNA reads TGTGCCAGCTCTCCCAGGGGGCCCTACGAGCAGTACTTC.

This CDR3 reads CASSEAPQLNTQYF. CDR3 coding DNA: TGTGCCAGCAGTGAAGCGCCCCAGCTTAATACGCAGTATTTT. This chain joins TRBV6-1 and TRBJ2-3; D is unresolved. This CDR3 region has 14 residues. The germline V gene has CDR1 MNHNS and CDR2 SASEGT. V was trimmed by 0 bases and J by 7 bases, leaving 11 bases between them.

In its sample, this clone was seen once. The V and J genes are TRBV5-1 and TRBJ2-7; TRBD2 matches at 7 bases. Trimming cost V 4 bases and J 8 bases; bases outside gene matches: 12. There are 14 residues in the CDR3. Germline V CDR1 and CDR2: SGHRS, YFSETQ. In nucleotides, the CDR3 is TGCGCCAGCAGCGTTACTAGCGTGGTGGAACAGCAGTACTTC. This sequence encodes CASSVTSVVEQQYF.

On this clone itself: Additional DNA sequences in this sample encode the identical CDR3. CDR3 DNA: TGTGCCAGCAGCGTAGTGTCGGACGCCTACAATGAGCAGTTCTTC. Its translation is CASSVVSDAYNEQFF. V is TRBV9 and J is TRBJ2-1; no definite D call. V gave up 0 bases and J gave up 2 bases, with 9 bases separating them. CDR3 length: 15 amino acids. Germline assignment: CDR1 SGDLS and CDR2 YYNGEE.

V gene TRBV11-2 combines with J gene TRBJ1-1; D remains ambiguous. Trimming stripped 4 bases from V and 3 bases from J, with 15 bases between. The CDR3 consists of 15 residues. Germline values: CDR1 SGHAT, CDR2 FQNNGV. The CDR3 coding sequence is TGTGCCAGCAGCTCCCCCTCTGACGGGGACACTGAAGCTTTCTTT. As protein: CASSSPSDGDTEAFF. The entire variable domain, with the rest obtained from reference TRBV11-2 and TRBJ1-1, is as follows: EAGVAQSPRYKIIEKRQSVAFWCNPISGHATLYWYQQILGQGPKLLIQFQNNGVVDDSQLPKDRFSAERLKGVDSTLKIQPAKLEDSAVYLCASSSPSDGDTEAFFGQGTRLTVV.

The chain couples TRBV20-1 to TRBJ1-2; D might be TRBD1 (5 bases). Germline assignment: CDR1 DFQATT and CDR2 SNEGSKA (reference sequence). The CDR3 has 11 residues. V shed 7 bases and J shed 5 bases, with 11 bases lying between them. CDR3 bases: TGCAGTGTCCCTGGGGGGTATGGCTACACCTTC. This encodes CSVPGGYGYTF.

The rearrangement links TRBV7-2 to TRBJ2-2, with TRBD1 as a possible D gene (7 bases). Germline values: CDR1 SGHTA, CDR2 FQGNSA. The CDR3 sequence is 16 residues long. V was shortened by 5 bases and J by 1 base, with 14 bases between the two germline ends. The CDR3 loop is CASSPGGTVNTGELFF. The CDR3 nucleotides are TGTGCCAGCAGCCCTGGGGGGACAGTGAACACCGGGGAGCTGTTTTTT.

The chain combines TRBV18 with TRBJ1-5; D is unresolved. V lost 6 bases and J 1 base, leaving 16 bases between the germline ends. Per the germline V gene, CDR1 is KGHSH and CDR2 is LQKENI. There are 16 residues in the CDR3. CDR3 region: CASSPDKGVSNQPQHF. In DNA form, the CDR3 reads TGTGCCAGCTCCCCCGACAAAGGTGTGAGCAATCAGCCCCAGCATTTT. Combining the CDR3 with reference TRBV18 and TRBJ1-5 gives the whole variable domain NAGVMQNPRHLVRRRGQEARLRCSPMKGHSHVYWYRQLPEEGLKFMVYLQKENIIDESGMPKERFSAEFPKEGPSILRIQQVVRGDSAAYFCASSPDKGVSNQPQHFGDGTRLSIL.

The V and J genes are TRBV27 and TRBJ2-2; D possibly corresponds to TRBD1 (5 bases). The CDR3 has 14 amino acids. V was trimmed by 6 bases and J by 3 bases, leaving 11 bases between them. Per the germline V gene, CDR1 is MNHEY and CDR2 is SMNVEV (reference sequence). The CDR3 protein is CASSIDSDTGELFF. As DNA, the CDR3 is TGTGCCAGCAGCATCGACAGTGACACCGGGGAGCTGTTTTTT.

The gene calls are TRBV19 and TRBJ1-5, with TRBD1 as a possible D gene (6 bases). V was trimmed by 4 bases and J by 9 bases, leaving 13 bases between them. The CDR3 is 13 amino acids. The V gene's germline CDR1 is LNHDA and CDR2 SQIVND (reference sequence). The CDR3 DNA reads as TGTGCCAGTAGTACAGGCAGGGGTCTGCCCCAGCATTTT. The encoded protein is CASSTGRGLPQHF.

The chain is built from TRBV7-9 and TRBJ2-3; 10 nucleotides agree with TRBD2. The CDR3 has 18 residues. Germline lookup yields CDR1 SEHNR and CDR2 FQNEAQ (reference sequence). J lost 2 bases, V lost 5 bases, and 13 bases had no gene match. CDR3 sequence (DNA): TGTGCCAGCAGCGAGGGACTAGCGTATTTGGTGCTCACAGATACGCAGTATTTT. Translation gives CASSEGLAYLVLTDTQYF.

About this clone: Other nucleotide sequences from this sample produce the same CDR3. CDR3 loop: CAWSLNTEAFF. The CDR3 DNA is TGTGCCTGGAGCCTGAACACTGAAGCTTTCTTT. The rearrangement joins TRBV30 to TRBJ1-1; D unresolved. CDR1 and CDR2 from the germline V gene are GTSNPN and SVGIG (reference sequence). The ends were cut back, 3 bases at V and 0 bases at J, with 2 bases in the middle. This CDR3 spans 11 amino acids.

This clone showed up just once. The gene calls are TRBV2 and TRBJ1-1; D ambiguous. The CDR3 is made up of 12 amino acids. The ends were cut back, 7 bases at V and 0 bases at J, with 6 bases in the middle. Germline lookup yields CDR1 SNHLY and CDR2 FYNNEI. This CDR3 reads CASTNMNTEAFF. The CDR3 DNA follows: TGTGCCAGCACCAATATGAACACTGAAGCTTTCTTT.

This sequence joins TRBV10-3 and TRBJ1-3; the D is unclear. CDR1 is ENHRY and CDR2 is SYGVKD in the germline V gene. V was shortened by 4 bases and J by 4 bases, with 11 bases between the two germline ends. The CDR3 sequence is 14 residues long. CDR3 in amino acids: CAISAVSTGNTIYF. The CDR3 DNA sequence: TGTGCCATCAGTGCAGTCTCCACCGGAAACACCATATATTTT.

The rearrangement uses TRBV10-1 and TRBJ2-1; perhaps D is TRBD1 or TRBD2 (5 bases each). CDR3 length: 15 amino acids. The ends were cut back, 3 bases at V and 10 bases at J, with 19 bases in the middle. The germline gives CDR1 WNHNN, CDR2 SYGVQD (reference sequence). The chain's CDR3 is CASSDAGTNTMEQFF. CDR3 sequence (DNA): TGCGCCAGCAGTGATGCAGGGACCAATACTATGGAGCAGTTCTTC.

This chain links TRBV28 with TRBJ1-5; no definite D call. Germline V gene lookup returns CDR1 MDHEN and CDR2 SYDVKM. V shed 7 bases and J shed 8 bases, with 21 bases lying between them. The CDR3 sequence is 15 residues long. The CDR3 sequence is CASNPPPVGRKPQHF. CDR3 nucleotide sequence: TGTGCCAGCAACCCCCCTCCGGTGGGGAGAAAGCCCCAGCATTTT.

The rearrangement links TRBV30 to TRBJ1-3; tentatively, D is TRBD1 (5 bases). Germline V lookup: CDR1 GTSNPN, CDR2 SVGIG (reference sequence). Deletions cut 4 bases from V and 8 bases from J, with 9 bases between. There are 11 residues in the CDR3. The chain's CDR3 is CAWTGGDTIYF. For the CDR3, the DNA is TGTGCCTGGACGGGGGGGGACACCATATATTTT.

Notes on this clone: Within the sample, other DNA sequences also encode this same CDR3. This chain uses TRBV7-9 with TRBJ2-1, with 8 bases aligning to TRBD2. The CDR3 extends over 15 amino acids. J gave up 0 bases and V 4 bases, and 2 bases lay outside the gene matches. Germline lookup yields CDR1 SEHNR and CDR2 FQNEAQ (reference sequence). The CDR3 sequence: CASSYLAGSYNEQFF. The CDR3 DNA reads as TGTGCCAGCAGCTACCTAGCGGGCTCCTACAATGAGCAGTTCTTC.

As to this clone: Distinct nucleotide sequences in the sample also encode this CDR3. The chain links TRBV5-1 to TRBJ1-3; D not certain. The V gene lost 0 bases and the J gene lost 0 bases, with 10 bases spanning the gap. Germline CDR1 SGHRS, CDR2 YFSETQ. The CDR3 is made up of 16 amino acids. Here the CDR3 DNA reads TGCGCCAGCAGCTTGGAGGCCGGATCCTCTGGAAACACCATATATTTT. This sequence encodes CASSLEAGSSGNTIYF.

The chain employs TRBV7-7 and TRBJ1-1; D is undetermined. The CDR3 runs to 14 residues. CDR1 is SSHAT, CDR2 FNYEAQ, per germline (reference sequence). V was trimmed by 5 bases and J by 3 bases, leaving 13 bases between them. The CDR3 DNA follows: TGTGCCAGCAGCGCGCGGACGGGGTACACTGAAGCTTTCTTT. Protein: CASSARTGYTEAFF.

The chain joins TRBV4-1 to TRBJ1-3; no definite D call. The CDR3 spans 16 residues. CDR1 and CDR2 (germline): MGHRA, YSYEKL. V lost 1 base, J lost 0 bases, and 10 bases lay in between. CDR3 in amino acids: CASSQALGNSGNTIYF. The CDR3 nucleotides read TGCGCCAGCAGCCAAGCCCTCGGCAACTCTGGAAACACCATATATTTT.

V is TRBV11-2 and J is TRBJ2-3, with D perhaps TRBD2 (5 bases). V lost 8 bases, J lost 0 bases, and 9 bases lay in between. This CDR3 spans 13 amino acids. In germline, CDR1 is SGHAT, CDR2 FQNNGV. The CDR3 DNA follows: TGTGCCAGCGGACTGTCTAGCACAGATACGCAGTATTTT. Protein: CASGLSSTDTQYF. The complete variable domain, with remaining parts taken from reference TRBV11-2 and TRBJ2-3, reads EAGVAQSPRYKIIEKRQSVAFWCNPISGHATLYWYQQILGQGPKLLIQFQNNGVVDDSQLPKDRFSAERLKGVDSTLKIQPAKLEDSAVYLCASGLSSTDTQYFGPGTRLTVL.

V and J are TRBV21-1 and TRBJ1-1. TRBV21-1 is a recognized pseudogene. The CDR3 covers 14 residues. The CDR3 nucleotides are TGTGCCAGCAGGCTGGGACTTCTCAACACTGAAGCTTTCTTT. The encoded protein is CASRLGLLNTEAFF.

The rearrangement uses TRBV19 and TRBJ1-3; D is uncertain. The ends were cut back, 9 bases at V and 4 bases at J, with 16 bases in the middle. This CDR3 has 14 residues. CDR1 and CDR2 (germline): LNHDA, SQIVND (reference sequence). The CDR3 loop reads CASQRQHGGNTIYF. The CDR3 DNA follows: TGTGCCAGCCAACGTCAACACGGAGGAAACACCATATATTTT.